The 10 T cell receptor beta chains below come from one sample, sequenced in a study of T cells of healthy individuals. TCRdb used MiXCR to reprocess the 5' RACE reads, holding one entry per CDR3 protein. The sample has some 100,000 distinct CDR3 sequences; 17% are singletons. These receptors were taken from a human donor in good health.

The rearrangement uses TRBV28 and TRBJ1-4; D call uncertain. Per the germline V gene, CDR1 is MDHEN and CDR2 is SYDVKM. This CDR3 spans 15 amino acids. V was cut by 3 bases and J by 0 bases, with 8 bases left in between. Here the CDR3 DNA reads TGTGCCAGCAGTTTGGGTCTTGCAACTAATGAAAAACTGTTTTTT. It codes for CASSLGLATNEKLFF. Drawing the rest from reference TRBV28 and TRBJ1-4, the complete variable domain is DVKVTQSSRYLVKRTGEKVFLECVQDMDHENMFWYRQDPGLGLRLIYFSYDVKMKEKGDIPEGYSVSREKKERFSLILESASTNQTSMYLCASSLGLATNEKLFFGSGTQLSVL.

A remark on this clonotype: An end of the junction does not agree with germline; a read error may underlie this. V is TRBV7-3 and J is TRBJ2-1; 9 bases align to TRBD1. The V gene's germline CDR1 is SGHTA and CDR2 FQGTGA. This CDR3 contains 15 residues. CDR3 nucleotides: TGTGTCAGCAGCCGCGGACAGGGGCCCTACAATGAGCAGTTCTTC. Amino acids: CVSSRGQGPYNEQFF.

The chain links TRBV10-3 to TRBJ2-3; D is undetermined. This CDR3 is built from 11 residues. V was cut by 8 bases and J by 4 bases, with 7 bases left in between. In germline, CDR1 is ENHRY, CDR2 SYGVKD. CDR3: CAIGPADTQYF. In nucleotides, the CDR3 is TGTGCCATCGGACCGGCAGATACGCAGTATTTT.

The chain recombines TRBV7-9 with TRBJ2-1; D remains ambiguous. CDR3 length equals 11 residues. Between the trimmed V and J ends, which lost 3 bases and 7 bases, there was a span of 4 bases. CDR1 is SEHNR and CDR2 is FQNEAQ in the germline V gene (reference sequence). The CDR3 here is CASSLKNEQFF. The CDR3 coding sequence is TGTGCCAGCAGCTTGAAGAATGAGCAGTTCTTC. Full variable domain (rest looked up from reference TRBV7-9 and TRBJ2-1): DTGVSQNPRHKITKRGQNVTFRCDPISEHNRLYWYRQTLGQGPEFLTYFQNEAQLEKSRLLSDRFSAERPKGSFSTLEIQRTEQGDSAMYLCASSLKNEQFFGPGTRLTVL.

This clonotype was detected ten times or more. This sequence joins TRBV23-1 and TRBJ2-6; 9 bases match TRBD1. TRBV23-1 is known as an ORF, though its function is uncertain. Unmatched junction bases numbered 7, after V lost 4 bases and J lost 0 bases. The CDR3 is 18 amino acids. Here the CDR3 reads CASSRVDRGISGANVLTF. CDR3 nucleotide sequence: TGCGCCAGCAGTCGAGTTGACAGGGGGATCTCTGGGGCCAACGTCCTGACTTTC.

The chain joins TRBV19 to TRBJ2-5; D is possibly TRBD2 (6 bases). The CDR3 is made up of 16 amino acids. V was shortened by 4 bases and J by 0 bases, with 15 bases between the two germline ends. Germline V gene lookup returns CDR1 LNHDA and CDR2 SQIVND (reference sequence). Here the CDR3 DNA reads TGTGCCAGTAGTAGGGGAGGCAGCTACAACCAAGAGACCCAGTACTTC. It specifies CASSRGGSYNQETQYF.

This chain joins TRBV3-1 and TRBJ2-1, with unresolved D. Germline CDR1 LGHDT, CDR2 YNNKEL (reference sequence). Trimming took 0 bases from V and 9 from J, leaving 9 bases between them. CDR3 size: 13 residues. The CDR3 DNA reads as TGTGCCAGCAGCCAAGATAGGACCCCTGAGCAGTTCTTC. Its protein is CASSQDRTPEQFF.

This clonotype was counted many times. The chain employs TRBV3-1 and TRBJ2-2; 7 positions match TRBD1. After removal of 5 bases from V and 5 bases from J, the junction contained 5 bases not matched to a gene. Germline V gives CDR1 LGHDT, CDR2 YNNKEL (reference sequence). This CDR3 region has 14 residues. CDR3 nucleotide sequence: TGTGCCAGCAGCTGGACGACAGGGACCGGGGAGCTGTTTTTT. This translates into CASSWTTGTGELFF.

The V gene is TRBV24-1, the J gene TRBJ2-3; 7 bases agree with TRBD2. Germline CDR1 KGHDR, CDR2 SFDVKD. This CDR3 region has 13 residues. The V gene end was trimmed by 9 bases and the J gene end by 2 bases; junction bases not matched to a gene: 4. CDR3 sequence (DNA): TGTGCCACCCGGGACTACAACACAGATACGCAGTATTTT. This translates into CATRDYNTDTQYF.

This clonotype came up a few times. The J gene is TRBJ2-7, the V gene TRBV20-1, with 8 bases lining up with TRBD2. Germline assignment: CDR1 DFQATT and CDR2 SNEGSKA (reference sequence). V shed 6 bases and J 6 bases; nucleotides not matched to a gene: 7. The CDR3 runs to 12 residues. In nucleotides, the CDR3 is TGCAGTGCCCGGGAGGGGGATCGCGAGCAGTACTTC. Translating it yields CSAREGDREQYF.